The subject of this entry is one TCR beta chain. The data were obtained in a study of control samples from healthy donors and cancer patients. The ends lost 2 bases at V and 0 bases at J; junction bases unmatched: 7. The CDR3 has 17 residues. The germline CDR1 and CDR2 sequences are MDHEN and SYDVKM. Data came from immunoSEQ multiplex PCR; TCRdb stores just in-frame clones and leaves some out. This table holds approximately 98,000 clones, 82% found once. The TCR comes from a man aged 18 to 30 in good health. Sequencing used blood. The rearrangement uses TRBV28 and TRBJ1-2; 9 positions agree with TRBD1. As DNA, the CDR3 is TGTGCCAGCAGTTTAGTGGGACAGGGCGAATCTAACTATGGCTACACCTTC. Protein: CASSLVGQGESNYGYTF.